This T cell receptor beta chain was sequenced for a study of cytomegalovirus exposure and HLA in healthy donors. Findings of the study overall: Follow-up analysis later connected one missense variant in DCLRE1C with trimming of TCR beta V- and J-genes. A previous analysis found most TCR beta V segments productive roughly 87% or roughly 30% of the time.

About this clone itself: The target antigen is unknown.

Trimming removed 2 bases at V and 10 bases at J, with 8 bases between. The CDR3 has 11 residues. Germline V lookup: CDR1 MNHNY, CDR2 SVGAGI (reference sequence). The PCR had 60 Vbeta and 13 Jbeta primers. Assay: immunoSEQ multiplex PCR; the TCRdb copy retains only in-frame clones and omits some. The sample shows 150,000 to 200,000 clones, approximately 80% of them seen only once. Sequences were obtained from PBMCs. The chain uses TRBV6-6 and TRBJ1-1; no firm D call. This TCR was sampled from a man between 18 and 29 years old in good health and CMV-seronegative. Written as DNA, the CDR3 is TGTGCCAGCAGTTACAGCGTTGGAGCTTTCTTT. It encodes CASSYSVGAFF.